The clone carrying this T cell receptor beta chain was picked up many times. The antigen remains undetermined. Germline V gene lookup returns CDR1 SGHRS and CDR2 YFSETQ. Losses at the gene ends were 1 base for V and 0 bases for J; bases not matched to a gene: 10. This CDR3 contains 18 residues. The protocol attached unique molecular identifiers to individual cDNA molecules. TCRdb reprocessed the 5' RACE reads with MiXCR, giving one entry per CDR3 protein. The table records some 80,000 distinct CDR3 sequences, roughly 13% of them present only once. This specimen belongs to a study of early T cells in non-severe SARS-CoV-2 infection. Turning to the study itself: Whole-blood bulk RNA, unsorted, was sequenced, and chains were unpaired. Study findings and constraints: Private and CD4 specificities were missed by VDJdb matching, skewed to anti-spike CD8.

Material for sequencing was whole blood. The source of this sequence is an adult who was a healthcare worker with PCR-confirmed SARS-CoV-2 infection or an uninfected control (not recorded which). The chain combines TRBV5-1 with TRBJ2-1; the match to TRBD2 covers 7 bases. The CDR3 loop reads CASSLLASGRSSYNEQFF. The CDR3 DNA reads TGCGCCAGCAGCTTGCTGGCTAGCGGACGTAGCTCCTACAATGAGCAGTTCTTC. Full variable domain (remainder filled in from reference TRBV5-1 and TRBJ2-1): KAGVTQTPRYLIKTRGQQVTLSCSPISGHRSVSWYQQTPGQGLQFLFEYFSETQRNKGNFPGRFSGRQFSNSRSEMNVSTLELGDSALYLCASSLLASGRSSYNEQFFGPGTRLTVL.